This T cell receptor beta chain was recovered during a study of T cell repertoires in cytomegalovirus infection. As for the study in general: Matching HLA type and CMV infection were both indicated by public TCR beta signatures.

Study-wide findings and caveats: Frequencies of public TCR beta families were cumulated, and this identified carriers of CMV plus the relevant HLA. HLA-C-restricted CMV-specific TCR beta clonotypes were dominant in the ex vivo response.

One entry per CDR3 protein, called by TCRdb with MiXCR from the reads. The sample consists of about 83,000 distinct CDR3 sequences, more than 20% of them appearing once. The germline V gene has CDR1 LNHDA and CDR2 SQIVND (reference sequence). This CDR3 has 13 residues. The V and J ends lost 3 bases and 11 bases respectively, with 14 bases between them. This clonotype is medium-sized in the sample. As yet, its antigen is unknown. The clonotype comes from a human donor in good health (CMV status not recorded). Some clones in this sample may be carry-over from other donors' samples. V and J are TRBV19 and TRBJ1-5; D is perhaps TRBD1 (5 bases). The sequences come from CD8+ T cells from cultured PBMCs, collected from culture after CMV antigen stimulation. In DNA, the CDR3 is TGTGCCAGTAGTATGGGGGTGATCCTGGCCCAGCATTTT. Translating it yields CASSMGVILAQHF.